The 11 T cell receptor beta chains in this list originate from one sample, sequenced in a study of identical twins. A single record per CDR3 protein comes from TCRdb applying MiXCR to the 5' RACE reads. Here the sample spans about 20,000 distinct CDR3 sequences, just under 70% being singletons. The material sequenced was memory (CD45RO+) T cells sorted from blood. All receptors come from a woman aged 18-29 years in good health. This table probably holds off-target reads from a library built for another chain.

CDR3 sequence reads: CASSRGIEGYEQYF. The CDR3 nucleotides are TGTGCCAGCAGCCGAGGGATCGAGGGGTACGAGCAGTACTTC. This chain connects TRBV3-1 to TRBJ2-7; D may match TRBD1 or TRBD2 (5 bases each). Trimming stripped 4 bases from V and 4 bases from J, with 14 bases between. CDR3 length equals 14 residues. Germline loops: CDR1 LGHDT, CDR2 YNNKEL (reference sequence).

The J gene is TRBJ2-3, the V gene TRBV7-2, with a possible D match to TRBD2 (6 bases). The CDR3 is made up of 16 amino acids. Trimming took off 1 base at V and 1 base at J, with 12 bases between the two ends. CDR1 and CDR2 from the germline V gene are SGHTA and FQGNSA. This chain's CDR3 is CASSLGSGEGTDTQYF. CDR3 bases: TGTGCCAGCAGCTTAGGTTCGGGAGAGGGCACAGATACGCAGTATTTT. Together with reference TRBV7-2 and TRBJ2-3, the CDR3 gives the full variable domain: GAGVSQSPSNKVTEKGKDVELRCDPISGHTALYWYRQSLGQGLEFLIYFQGNSAPDKSGLPSDRFSAERTGGSVSTLTIQRTQQEDSAVYLCASSLGSGEGTDTQYFGPGTRLTVL.

The chain combines TRBV20-1 with TRBJ2-2, with TRBD1 matching over 8 bases. V dropped 4 bases and J dropped 6; count of bases not matched to a gene: 10. This CDR3 comprises 15 residues. Germline CDR1 DFQATT, CDR2 SNEGSKA (reference sequence). CDR3 amino acids: CSATSGGAGSGELFF. CDR3 nucleotide sequence: TGCAGTGCTACCTCAGGGGGCGCGGGCTCCGGGGAGCTGTTTTTT.

This clonotype was seen a few times. The rearrangement uses TRBV19 and TRBJ2-1, with 9 bases lining up with TRBD2. This CDR3 has 14 residues. V trimming: 8 bases; J trimming: 3 bases; junction bases outside the gene matches: 5. Germline values: CDR1 LNHDA, CDR2 SQIVND (reference sequence). The CDR3 spells CASVSGRGYNEQFF. In nucleotides, the CDR3 is TGTGCCAGTGTTAGCGGGAGAGGCTACAATGAGCAGTTCTTC.

This clonotype showed up just once. The gene calls are TRBV11-3 and TRBJ2-2; D remains ambiguous. This CDR3 region has 16 residues. V lost 5 bases, J lost 5 bases, and 18 bases lay in between. The germline gives CDR1 SGHNT, CDR2 YENEEA. The CDR3 DNA is TGTGCCAGCAGCCCGCTCTCCGGGCGCCGAACCGGGGAGCTGTTTTTT. It codes for CASSPLSGRRTGELFF.

This chain connects TRBV12-3 or TRBV12-4 to TRBJ2-1, with D perhaps matching TRBD1 (6 bases). The CDR3 is 13 amino acids. V lost 7 bases and J 3 bases, leaving 10 bases between the germline ends. CDR3 in amino acids: CASTTGSYNEQFF. Written as DNA, the CDR3 is TGTGCCAGCACAACAGGGAGCTACAATGAGCAGTTCTTC.

This chain connects TRBV28 to TRBJ2-2, with D perhaps TRBD1 or TRBD2 (5 bases each). The CDR3 length is 11 residues. The germline V and J ends were trimmed by 11 bases and 11 bases, with 15 bases remaining between them. Germline V gene data show CDR1 as MDHEN and CDR2 as SYDVKM. The CDR3 nucleotides are TGTGCCTGCCGAAGGGACGGAGAGCTGTTTTTT. Encoded protein: CACRRDGELFF. The whole variable domain, remainder taken from reference TRBV28 and TRBJ2-2, is DVKVTQSSRYLVKRTGEKVFLECVQDMDHENMFWYRQDPGLGLRLIYFSYDVKMKEKGDIPEGYSVSREKKERFSLILESASTNQTSMYLCACRRDGELFFGEGSRLTVL.

As regards this clonotype: The junction departs from the called germline gene at one end, perhaps through a read error. DNA of the CDR3: TGTGCCAGCAGGGAAGGACGGACGTTCCGAAACACCATATATTTT. It translates to CASREGRTFRNTIYF. The rearrangement joins TRBV2 to TRBJ1-3, with unresolved D. Germline CDR1 is SNHLY and CDR2 is FYNNEI. CDR3 length equals 15 residues.

This chain joins TRBV7-6 and TRBJ2-1; 8 bases are shared with TRBD2. The CDR3 covers 15 residues. With V trimmed by 5 bases and J by 5 bases, 8 bases remained unmatched. The germline CDR1 and CDR2 sequences are SGHVS and FNYEAQ. Here the CDR3 reads CASSPLLAANNEQFF. For the CDR3, the DNA is TGTGCCAGCAGCCCCCTACTAGCGGCTAACAATGAGCAGTTCTTC.

The chain employs TRBV7-6 and TRBJ2-2, with TRBD1 identical over 10 bases. The CDR3 runs 15 residues. With V trimmed by 5 bases and J by 4 bases, 4 bases remained unmatched. CDR1 and CDR2 from the germline V gene are SGHVS and FNYEAQ. The CDR3 DNA sequence: TGTGCCAGCAGCATACGGGACAGGGGCACCGGGGAGCTGTTTTTT. It specifies CASSIRDRGTGELFF.

In its sample, this clonotype was seen once. The chain joins TRBV11-2 to TRBJ2-1; 12 bases map to TRBD1. The CDR3 is made up of 15 amino acids. Germline V CDR1 and CDR2: SGHAT, FQNNGV. Losses at the gene ends were 3 bases for V and 8 bases for J; bases not matched to a gene: 5. This CDR3 reads CASSFTGTGGDEQFF. The CDR3 bases are TGTGCCAGCAGCTTCACCGGGACAGGGGGCGATGAGCAGTTCTTC. The complete variable domain, with remaining parts taken from reference TRBV11-2 and TRBJ2-1, reads EAGVAQSPRYKIIEKRQSVAFWCNPISGHATLYWYQQILGQGPKLLIQFQNNGVVDDSQLPKDRFSAERLKGVDSTLKIQPAKLEDSAVYLCASSFTGTGGDEQFFGPGTRLTVL.